Here is one T cell receptor (beta chain) with its context. This sample is part of a study of T cell changes during pregnancy in multiple sclerosis. Looked up from germline, CDR1 is SQVTM and CDR2 is ANQGSEA. The CDR3 has 15 residues. J lost 2 bases, V lost 5 bases, and 4 bases had no gene match. TCRdb's copy holds only in-frame clones and misses some; the assay was immunoSEQ multiplex PCR. The sample includes tens of thousands of clones, 91% of them seen just once. This chain links TRBV29-1 with TRBJ2-3; TRBD2 agrees at 13 bases. This TCR was recovered from a female donor in good health, enrolled as a control in a pregnancy study. The sample consisted of CD4+ T cells from peripheral blood mononuclear cells, taken in the third trimester of pregnancy. The CDR3 DNA is TGCAGCGTTCCCGGGACTAGCGGGGCCACAGATACGCAGTATTTT. As protein: CSVPGTSGATDTQYF.